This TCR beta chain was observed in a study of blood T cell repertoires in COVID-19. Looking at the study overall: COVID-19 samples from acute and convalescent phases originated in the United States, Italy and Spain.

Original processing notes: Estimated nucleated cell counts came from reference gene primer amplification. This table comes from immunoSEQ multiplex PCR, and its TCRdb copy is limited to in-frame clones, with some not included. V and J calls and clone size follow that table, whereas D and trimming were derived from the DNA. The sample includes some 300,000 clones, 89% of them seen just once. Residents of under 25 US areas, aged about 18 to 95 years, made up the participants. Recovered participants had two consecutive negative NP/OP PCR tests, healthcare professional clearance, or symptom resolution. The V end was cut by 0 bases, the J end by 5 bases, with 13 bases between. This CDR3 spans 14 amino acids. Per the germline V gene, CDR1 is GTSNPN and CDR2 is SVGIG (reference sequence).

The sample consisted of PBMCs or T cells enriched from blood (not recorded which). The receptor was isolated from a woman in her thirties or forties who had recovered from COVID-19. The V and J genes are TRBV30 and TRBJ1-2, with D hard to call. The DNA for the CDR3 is TGTGCCTGGAGTGTATCCGGGAGAGGATATGGCTACACCTTC. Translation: CAWSVSGRGYGYTF.